This record covers a single T cell receptor (beta chain). Germline V gene sequence: CDR1 SGHRS, CDR2 YFSETQ. The CDR3 length is 12 residues. Trimming stripped 0 bases from V and 1 base from J, with 2 bases between. The data stem from a study of OX40 agonist ivuxolimab in advanced cancers. TCRdb's copy holds only in-frame clones and misses some; the assay was immunoSEQ multiplex PCR. The data contain tens of thousands of clones, about 87% of them singletons. This chain joins TRBV5-1 and TRBJ2-7; the D is unclear. Specimen: CD4+ or CD8+ T cells sorted from blood, collected in a trial of the OX40 agonist ivuxolimab. This receptor was obtained from an adult with an advanced solid tumor such as melanoma, head and neck, liver or kidney cancer. In DNA form, the CDR3 reads TGCGCCAGCAGCTTGGTATCCTACGAGCAGTACTTC. Protein product: CASSLVSYEQYF.